This record looks at one T cell receptor (beta chain) sequence and its context. Its antigen is not known. TCRdb recomputed calls from the reads with MiXCR, one row per CDR3 protein. The sample has 150,000 to 200,000 distinct CDR3 sequences, under 25% seen once. The data are from a study of T cell repertoires in cytomegalovirus infection. Study in general: The public TCR beta signatures pointed to both CMV infection and matching HLA type.

Broader study findings: Cumulative frequency (of public TCR beta family members) identified carriers of CMV plus the relevant HLA. Across the ex vivo response, the dominant clonotypes were HLA-C-restricted CMV-specific TCR beta clonotypes.

The CDR3 has 14 residues. Trimming left V 2 bases short and J 5 bases short, with 12 bases between. The germline CDR1 and CDR2 sequences are KGHSH and LQKENI. The chain couples TRBV18 to TRBJ2-5; D assignment may be TRBD1 or TRBD2 (5 bases each). The receptor was derived from a human donor in good health (CMV status not recorded). Some clones in this sample may be carry-over from other donors' samples. Sequenced: PBMCs. In DNA form, the CDR3 reads TGTGCCAGCTCACCATCTGAGGGGCACGAGACCCAGTACTTC. This translates into CASSPSEGHETQYF.